This T cell receptor beta chain was retrieved from a study of blood T cell repertoires in COVID-19. Looking at the study overall: Samples representing acute and convalescent COVID-19 were sourced from the United States, Italy and Spain.

This clone has a single count. The CDR3 covers 14 residues. The germline gives CDR1 LGHDT, CDR2 YNNKEL (reference sequence). V was clipped by 6 bases and J by 0 bases, with 9 bases between them. Original processing notes: Amplification with reference gene primers provided the estimates of nucleated cell counts. Libraries were prepared by immunoSEQ multiplex PCR; TCRdb keeps only in-frame clonotypes and omits some of them. V and J calls and clone size are those listed in that table; D and trimming were worked out from the DNA. Seen here are a few hundred thousand clones, 85% observed once, and the top ten hold around 3.4%.

The receptor was derived from a woman aged 18-29 years with acute or convalescent COVID-19. The sequencing sample was made of peripheral blood. The chain couples TRBV3-1 (or the pseudogene TRBV3-2) to TRBJ2-1, with unresolved D. CDR3 in amino acids: CASSGWSSYNEQFF. Written as DNA, the CDR3 is TGTGCCAGCAGTGGGTGGAGCTCCTACAATGAGCAGTTCTTC.